Presented here are 4 T cell receptor beta chains from one specimen sequenced in a study of blood T cells in healthy people across ages. Then a second PCR, running about 6 to 12 cycles, was carried out with a sample-barcoded 5' primer and a J-beta primer mix. MiXCR was run by TCRdb on the 5' RACE reads, yielding one entry per CDR3 protein. The sample has about 970,000 distinct CDR3 sequences, just over 50% seen once. The sample was blood. These TCRs come from a woman in her sixties or seventies in good health.

This clonotype was recorded a few times. CDR3 amino acids: CASSLRGRGTDTQYF. The CDR3 bases are TGTGCCAGCAGTTTAAGGGGGCGCGGCACAGATACGCAGTATTTT. The chain is built from TRBV27 and TRBJ2-3, with 7 positions matching TRBD1. From germline, CDR1 is MNHEY and CDR2 SMNVEV (reference sequence). The V gene end was trimmed by 2 bases and the J gene end by 1 base; junction bases not matched to a gene: 3. The CDR3 has 15 amino acids.

The chain recombines TRBV7-2 with TRBJ1-2, with TRBD1 identical over 7 bases. V was clipped by 5 bases and J by 6 bases; unmatched bases: 6. The CDR3 runs to 13 residues. CDR1 and CDR2 from the germline V gene are SGHTA and FQGNSA. In DNA form, the CDR3 reads TGTGCCAGCAGCCGCGACAGGGAGGATGGCTACACCTTC. It encodes CASSRDREDGYTF. The full variable domain, with the rest looked up from reference TRBV7-2 and TRBJ1-2, is GAGVSQSPSNKVTEKGKDVELRCDPISGHTALYWYRQSLGQGLEFLIYFQGNSAPDKSGLPSDRFSAERTGGSVSTLTIQRTQQEDSAVYLCASSRDREDGYTFGSGTRLTVV.

This chain connects TRBV6-2 or TRBV6-3 to TRBJ2-1; the D gene is possibly TRBD2 (5 bases). The V gene's germline CDR1 is MNHEY and CDR2 SVGEGT. Trimming took 2 bases from V and 13 from J, leaving 15 bases between them. The CDR3 has 13 amino acids. The CDR3 loop reads CASSYTSGSEQFF. The CDR3 region has the DNA TGTGCCAGCAGTTACACCTCAGGTAGCGAACAGTTCTTC.

The CDR3 reads CASRPWRGTYEQYF. CDR3 coding DNA: TGTGCCAGCAGGCCCTGGCGGGGGACATACGAGCAGTACTTC. The chain has TRBV6-2 or TRBV6-3 and TRBJ2-7; D is perhaps TRBD2 (7 bases). With 6 bases removed from V and 4 bases from J, the gap between germline ends came to 16 bases. Germline lookup yields CDR1 MNHEY and CDR2 SVGEGT. The CDR3 is 14 residues long.